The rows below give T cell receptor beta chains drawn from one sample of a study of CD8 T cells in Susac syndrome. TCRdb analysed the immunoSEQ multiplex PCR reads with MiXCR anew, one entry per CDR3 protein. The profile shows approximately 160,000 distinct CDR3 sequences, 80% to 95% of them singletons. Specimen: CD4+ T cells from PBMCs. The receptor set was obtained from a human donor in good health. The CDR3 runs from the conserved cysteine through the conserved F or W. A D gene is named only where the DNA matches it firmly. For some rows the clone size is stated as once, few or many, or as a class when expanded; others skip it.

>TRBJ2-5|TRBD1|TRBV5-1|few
CASSLGQGQETQYF
TGTGCCAGCTCACTGGGACAGGGACAAGAGACCCAGTACTTC
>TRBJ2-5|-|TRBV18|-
CASSPELETQYF
TGTGCCAGCTCCCCCGAACTGGAGACCCAGTACTTC
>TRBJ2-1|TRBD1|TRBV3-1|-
CASSQDRDRGFFNEQFF
TGTGCCAGCAGCCAAGACCGGGACAGGGGATTTTTCAATGAGCAGTTCTTC
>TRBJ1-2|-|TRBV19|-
CASSIRTAGHGYTF
TGTGCCAGTAGTATAAGGACGGCTGGTCATGGCTACACCTTC
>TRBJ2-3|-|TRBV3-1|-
CASSRDRGLRTDTQYF
TGTGCCAGCAGCCGAGATCGAGGACTCCGCACAGATACGCAGTATTTT
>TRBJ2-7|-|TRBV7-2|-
CASSSQGGDEQYF
TGTGCCAGCAGCTCACAGGGAGGTGACGAGCAGTACTTC
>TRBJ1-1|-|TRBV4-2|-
CASSQGGGSGTEAFF
TGTGCCAGCAGCCAAGGCGGCGGTTCCGGCACTGAAGCTTTCTTT
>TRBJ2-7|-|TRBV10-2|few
CATTREEHEQYF
TGCGCCACCACAAGGGAGGAACACGAGCAGTACTTC
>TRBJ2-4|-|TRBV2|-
CASGGSGAKNIQYF
TGTGCCAGCGGGGGGAGTGGGGCCAAAAACATTCAGTACTTC
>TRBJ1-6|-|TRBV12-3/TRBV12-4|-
CASSRVGSPLHF
TGTGCCAGCAGCAGGGTCGGTTCACCCCTCCACTTT
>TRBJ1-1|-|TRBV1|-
CTSSQKDSPIMNTEAFF
TGCACCAGCAGCCAAAAGGACAGCCCTATCATGAACACTGAAGCTTTCTTT
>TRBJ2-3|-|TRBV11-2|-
CASSPAGLAADTQYF
TGTGCCAGCAGCCCCGCAGGGCTAGCTGCAGATACGCAGTATTTT
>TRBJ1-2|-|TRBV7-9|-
CASSLVGRNSNYGYTF
TGTGCCAGCAGCTTAGTGGGCAGGAACTCTAACTATGGCTACACCTTC
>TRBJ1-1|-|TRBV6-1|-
CASSPRALESTEAFF
TGTGCCAGCAGTCCCCGGGCCCTCGAAAGTACTGAAGCTTTCTTT
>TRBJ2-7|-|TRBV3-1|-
CASSQPGAQSSYEQYF
TGTGCCAGCAGCCAACCGGGGGCTCAGAGCTCCTACGAGCAGTACTTC
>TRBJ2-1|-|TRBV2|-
CASSEMFSGPEFF
TGTGCCAGCAGTGAAATGTTCTCCGGACCAGAGTTCTTC
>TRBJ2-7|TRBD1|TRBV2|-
CASCGQGGRYEQYF
TGTGCCAGCTGTGGACAGGGTGGTCGCTACGAGCAGTACTTC
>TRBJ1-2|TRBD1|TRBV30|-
CAWSVGAPGQGGYGYTF
TGTGCCTGGAGTGTGGGGGCCCCGGGACAGGGAGGCTATGGCTACACCTTC
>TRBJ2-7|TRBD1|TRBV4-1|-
CASSQGVGTGTYEQYF
TGCGCCAGCAGCCAAGGAGTTGGGACAGGGACCTACGAGCAGTACTTC
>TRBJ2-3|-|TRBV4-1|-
CASSPRDSTDTQYF
TGCGCCAGCAGCCCCCGGGACAGCACAGATACGCAGTATTTT
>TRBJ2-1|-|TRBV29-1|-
CSVERGTSSSYNEQFF
TGCAGCGTTGAAAGGGGTACTTCTAGCTCCTACAATGAGCAGTTCTTC
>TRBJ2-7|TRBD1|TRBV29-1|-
CSVEATGTGFHEQYF
TGCAGCGTTGAAGCCACCGGGACAGGGTTCCACGAGCAGTACTTC
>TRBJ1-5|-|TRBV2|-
CASSGQPKPQHF
TGTGCCAGCAGCGGGCAGCCGAAGCCCCAGCATTTT
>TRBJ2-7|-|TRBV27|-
CASSSTAYEQYF
TGTGCCAGCAGTTCGACAGCCTACGAGCAGTACTTC
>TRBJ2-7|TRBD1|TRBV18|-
CASSLTGGAEYEQYF
TGTGCCAGCTCACTGACAGGGGGCGCGGAATACGAGCAGTACTTC
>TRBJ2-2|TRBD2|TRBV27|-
CASRRLAGGPTGELFF
TGTGCCAGCAGAAGACTAGCGGGGGGGCCTACCGGGGAGCTGTTTTTT
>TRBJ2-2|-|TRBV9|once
CASSVARGNTGELFF
TGTGCCAGCAGCGTAGCCAGGGGGAACACCGGGGAGCTGTTTTTT
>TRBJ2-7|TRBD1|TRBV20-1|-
CSASGQGSSYEQYF
TGCAGTGCTTCGGGACAGGGGAGCTCCTACGAGCAGTACTTC
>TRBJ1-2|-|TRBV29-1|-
CSASTGTAVGYTF
TGCAGCGCCAGCACCGGGACCGCCGTCGGCTACACCTTC
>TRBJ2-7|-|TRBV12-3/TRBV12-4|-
CASSTPSSYEQYF
TGTGCCAGCAGCACTCCTTCTTCCTACGAGCAGTACTTC
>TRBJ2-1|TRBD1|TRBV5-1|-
CASSKEEQGSEQFF
TGCGCCAGCAGCAAAGAAGAACAGGGGAGTGAGCAGTTCTTC
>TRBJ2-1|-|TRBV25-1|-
CASTTNEQFF
TGTGCCAGCACCACAAACGAGCAGTTCTTC
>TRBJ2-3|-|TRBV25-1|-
CASISAGADTQYF
TGTGCCAGCATTTCCGCCGGGGCAGATACGCAGTATTTT
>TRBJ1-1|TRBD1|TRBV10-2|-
CASSQQGGYTEAFF
TGCGCCAGCAGTCAACAGGGGGGATACACTGAAGCTTTCTTT
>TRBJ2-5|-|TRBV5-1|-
CASSVATAEETQYF
TGCGCCAGCAGCGTCGCGACAGCAGAAGAGACCCAGTACTTC
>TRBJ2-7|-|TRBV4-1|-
CASSTRDGYYEQYF
TGCGCCAGCAGCACCCGGGACGGATACTACGAGCAGTACTTC
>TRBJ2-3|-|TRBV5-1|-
CASSLAKWGSDTQYF
TGCGCCAGCAGCTTGGCCAAGTGGGGCAGCGATACGCAGTATTTT
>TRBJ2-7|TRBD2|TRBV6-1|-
CASPSLAGGYPYEQYF
TGTGCCAGCCCCTCGCTAGCGGGGGGTTACCCCTACGAGCAGTACTTC
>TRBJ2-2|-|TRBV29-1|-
CSGQQGNTGELFF
TGCAGCGGCCAACAGGGAAACACCGGGGAGCTGTTTTTT
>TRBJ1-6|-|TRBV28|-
CASSRNLNSPLHF
TGTGCCAGCAGTCGCAATTTGAATTCACCCCTCCACTTT
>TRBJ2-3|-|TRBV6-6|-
CASESGLTDTQYF
TGTGCCAGCGAGAGCGGACTCACAGATACGCAGTATTTT
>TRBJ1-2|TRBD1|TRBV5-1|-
CASSQKTGGYGYTF
TGCGCCAGCAGCCAGAAGACAGGGGGATATGGCTACACCTTC
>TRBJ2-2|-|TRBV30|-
CAWRWPNTGELFF
TGTGCCTGGAGGTGGCCGAACACCGGGGAGCTGTTTTTT
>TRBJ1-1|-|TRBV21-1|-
CASSKNRRPEAFF
TGTGCCAGCAGCAAAAACCGGAGGCCTGAAGCTTTCTTT
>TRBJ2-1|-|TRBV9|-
CASSPSGVSVVEQFF
TGTGCCAGCAGCCCTAGTGGTGTTTCGGTGGTAGAGCAGTTCTTC
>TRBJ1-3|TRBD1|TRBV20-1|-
CSAPDRAGNTIYF
TGCAGTGCGCCGGACAGGGCTGGAAACACCATATATTTT